The sequence of this T cell receptor (beta chain) was determined in a study of PD-L1 blockade in urothelial cancer (dated by TCRdb to between 2016 and 2019). A note on the overall study: Therapy was started around 2014 for all patients, and atezolizumab 1,200 mg was administered intravenously every 3 weeks. About nine tenths of the roughly 29 patients were identified as males with urothelial cancer of bladder origin, and a prior smoking history was reported by 18 of 29 patients. An ECOG performance status of 0 or 1 was recorded for the patients, and 0 to 3 prior chemotherapy regimens had been received by the patients. Blood samples were analyzed at two time points: 3 weeks after treatment start (second dose) and 6 weeks after treatment start. A median of about 140,000 T cells and 80,000 to 100,000 unique TCRs was obtained from blood samples, and a median clonality of approximately 0.08 was observed. The study, an exploratory multi-omic analysis, examined somatic, immune and clinical correlates of response to PD-L1 blockade with atezolizumab in urothelial cancer. Pretreatment tumor samples, along with matched peripheral blood serially collected before and after atezolizumab treatment, were subjected to TCR sequencing. Durable clinical benefit meant progression-free survival longer than 6 months, and TCR features were also tested against progression-free and overall survival. In the same patients who had TCR sequencing, pretreatment tumors also underwent whole exome sequencing and RNA sequencing. About 10 patients achieved durable clinical benefit and 20 did not. Under 30 patients had pretreatment blood TCR-seq, some 24 had at least one posttreatment blood collection, and some 24 had tumor TCR-seq. The investigation overall reported the following: At 3 weeks after the start of treatment, tumor-associated TCR clones in peripheral blood had expanded more in patients with durable benefit (n ≈ 24, p = 0.022). A pretreatment peripheral blood TCR clonality below the median was linked to improved progression-free and overall survival. Because of the small sample size (n ≈ 31) and the many exploratory analyses performed, the results are intended to be regarded as hypothesis-generating.

The sample's time point label is to be understood as: peripheral blood 6 weeks after treatment start. The cohort comprised fewer than 35 patients with locally advanced or metastatic urothelial carcinoma treated at Memorial Sloan Kettering on a trial protocol. Peripheral blood mononuclear cells were collected pretreatment and during treatment, with between 1 and 8 total time points obtained per patient. The Qiagen DNeasy Blood extraction kit was used to purify genomic DNA from total PBMCs and tumor samples. PBMCs were collected pretreatment and during treatment and were isolated and stored as previously described. With respect to this clone: What this receptor recognizes is not known. The sample holds no much larger clone one base away, and base qualities are not on file.

Each PCR received spiked-in synthetic TCR analog templates so that absolute template abundance could be estimated from read counts. The immunoSEQ assay used bias-controlled V and J gene primers to amplify TCRbeta CDR3 regions from genomic DNA. Sequencing of rearranged TCRbeta segments was done at approximately 20X coverage. Turning to the authors' computational methods: Sequencing errors were corrected by clustering, and CDR3s were annotated against IMGT so that V, D and J genes could be assigned. Downstream analyses used only productive TCRbeta rearrangements and left out out-of-frame or stop-codon sequences. Clonality was calculated as one minus the Shannon entropy normalized by the log of the number of unique productive sequences. Clones differing between time points or between blood and tumor were identified by Fisher's exact test with Benjamini-Hochberg correction at adjusted p below 0.01. The table was pulled from immuneACCESS by TCRdb, which kept in-frame rearrangements only. Such tables lose some clones; where checked, under half of the loss comes from unresolved V genes, and the rest has no known cause. V, J and clone size were drawn from that table, and D and trimming were deduced from the DNA. Counted in this sample were over 70,000 clones; 75% to 90% of them appeared once. The ten largest make up 8.4% of the sample.

The CDR3 goes from the cysteine to the phenylalanine over 13 residues. CDR3 DNA is the only sequence kept; it has 39 bases, read in frame from the first base. Deletion took 5 bases off V and 10 bases off J, with a span of 15 bases between the germline ends. CDR1 and CDR2, looked up from the germline V gene (reference sequence), are SEHNR and FQNEAQ. The sequencing used PBMCs, collected around atezolizumab (anti-PD-L1) treatment. The chain links TRBV7-9 with TRBJ2-1; TRBD1 is a possible D gene, resting on 6 matching bases. This receptor was obtained from a man between 70 and 80 years old with urothelial cancer. The nucleotides are TGTGCCAGCAGCGCACAGGGTGTGGGGGAGCAGTTCTTC. This codes for CASSAQGVGEQFF.